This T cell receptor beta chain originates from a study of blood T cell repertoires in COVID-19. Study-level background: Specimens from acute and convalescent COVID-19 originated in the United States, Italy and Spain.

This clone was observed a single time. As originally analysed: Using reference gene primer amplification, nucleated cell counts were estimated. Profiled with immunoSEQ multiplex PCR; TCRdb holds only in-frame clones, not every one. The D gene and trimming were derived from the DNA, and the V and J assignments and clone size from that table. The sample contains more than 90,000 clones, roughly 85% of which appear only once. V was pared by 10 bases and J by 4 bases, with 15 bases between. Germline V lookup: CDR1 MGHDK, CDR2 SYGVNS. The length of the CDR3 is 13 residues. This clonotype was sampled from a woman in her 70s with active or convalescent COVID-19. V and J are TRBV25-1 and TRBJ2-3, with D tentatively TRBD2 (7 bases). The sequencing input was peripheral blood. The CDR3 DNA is TGTGCCACCTCCATCGGGGGGCCAGATACGCAGTATTTT. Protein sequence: CATSIGGPDTQYF.